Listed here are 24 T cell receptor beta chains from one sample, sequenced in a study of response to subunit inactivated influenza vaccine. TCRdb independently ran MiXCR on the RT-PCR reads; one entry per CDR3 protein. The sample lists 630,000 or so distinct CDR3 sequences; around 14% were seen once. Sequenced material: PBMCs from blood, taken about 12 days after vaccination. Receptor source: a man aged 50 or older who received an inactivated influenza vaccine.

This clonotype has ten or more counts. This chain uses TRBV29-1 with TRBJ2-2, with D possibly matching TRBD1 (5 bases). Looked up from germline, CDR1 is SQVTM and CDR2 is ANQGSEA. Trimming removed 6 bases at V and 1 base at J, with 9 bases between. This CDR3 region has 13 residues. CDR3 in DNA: TGCAGCGTAATTGGACAGAACACCGGGGAGCTGTTTTTT. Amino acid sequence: CSVIGQNTGELFF.

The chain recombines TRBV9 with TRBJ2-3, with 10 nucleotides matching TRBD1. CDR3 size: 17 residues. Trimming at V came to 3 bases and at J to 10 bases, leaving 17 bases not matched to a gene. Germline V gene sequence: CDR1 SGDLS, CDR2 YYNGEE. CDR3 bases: TGTGCCAGCAGCGACGGGACAGGGGTACCCCTACCCGATGCGCAGTATTTT. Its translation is CASSDGTGVPLPDAQYF.

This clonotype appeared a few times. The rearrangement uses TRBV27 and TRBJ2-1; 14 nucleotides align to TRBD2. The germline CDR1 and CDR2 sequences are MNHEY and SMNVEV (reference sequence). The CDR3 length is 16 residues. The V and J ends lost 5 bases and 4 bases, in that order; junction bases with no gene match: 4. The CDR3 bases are TGTGCCAGCAGTGGGGGACTAGCGGGAGTTTACAATGAGCAGTTCTTC. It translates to CASSGGLAGVYNEQFF.

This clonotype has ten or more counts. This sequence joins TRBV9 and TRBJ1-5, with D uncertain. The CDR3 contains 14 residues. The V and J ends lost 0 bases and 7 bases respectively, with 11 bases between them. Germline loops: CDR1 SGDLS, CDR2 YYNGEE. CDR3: CASSVGGGNQPQHF. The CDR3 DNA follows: TGTGCCAGCAGCGTAGGGGGAGGGAACCAGCCCCAGCATTTT. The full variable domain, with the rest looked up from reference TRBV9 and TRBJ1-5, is DSGVTQTPKHLITATGQRVTLRCSPRSGDLSVYWYQQSLDQGLQFLIQYYNGEERAKGNILERFSAQQFPDLHSELNLSSLELGDSALYFCASSVGGGNQPQHFGDGTRLSIL.

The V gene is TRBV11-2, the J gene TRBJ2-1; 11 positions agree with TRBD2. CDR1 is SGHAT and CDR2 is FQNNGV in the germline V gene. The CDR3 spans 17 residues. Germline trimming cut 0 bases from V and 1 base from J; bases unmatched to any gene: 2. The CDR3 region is CASSLDLAGGSYNEQFF. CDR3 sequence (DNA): TGTGCCAGCAGCTTAGATCTAGCGGGGGGTTCCTACAATGAGCAGTTCTTC.

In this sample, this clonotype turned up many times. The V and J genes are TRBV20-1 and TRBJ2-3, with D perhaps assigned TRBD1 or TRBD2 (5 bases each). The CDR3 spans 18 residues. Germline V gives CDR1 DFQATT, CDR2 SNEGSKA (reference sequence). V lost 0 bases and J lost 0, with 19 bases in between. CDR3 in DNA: TGCAGTGCTAGAGATCATTGGGGGAGCACTACTAGCACAGATACGCAGTATTTT. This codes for CSARDHWGSTTSTDTQYF.

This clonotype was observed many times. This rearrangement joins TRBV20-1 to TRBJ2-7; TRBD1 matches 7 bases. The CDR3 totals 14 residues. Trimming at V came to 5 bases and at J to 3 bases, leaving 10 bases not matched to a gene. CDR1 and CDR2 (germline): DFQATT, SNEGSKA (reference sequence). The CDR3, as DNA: TGCAGTGCTCGTATAACGGGACAGCTCTACGAGCAGTACTTC. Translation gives CSARITGQLYEQYF.

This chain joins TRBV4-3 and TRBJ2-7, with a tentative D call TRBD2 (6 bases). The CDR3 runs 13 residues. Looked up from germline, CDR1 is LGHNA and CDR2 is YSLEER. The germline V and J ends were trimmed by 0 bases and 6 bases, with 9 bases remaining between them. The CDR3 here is CASSQDGLTEQYF. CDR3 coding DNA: TGCGCCAGCAGCCAAGATGGACTAACCGAGCAGTACTTC.

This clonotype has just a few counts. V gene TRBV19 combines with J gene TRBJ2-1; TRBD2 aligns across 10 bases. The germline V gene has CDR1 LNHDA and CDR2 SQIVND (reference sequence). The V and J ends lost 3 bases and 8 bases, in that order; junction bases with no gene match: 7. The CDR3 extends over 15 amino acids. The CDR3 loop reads CASSIERGGVHEQFF. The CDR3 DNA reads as TGTGCCAGTAGTATCGAGCGGGGGGGCGTCCATGAGCAGTTCTTC.

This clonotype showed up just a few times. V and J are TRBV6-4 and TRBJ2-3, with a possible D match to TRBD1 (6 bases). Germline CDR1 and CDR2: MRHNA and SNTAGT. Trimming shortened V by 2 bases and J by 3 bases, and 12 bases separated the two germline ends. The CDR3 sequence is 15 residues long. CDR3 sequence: CASSDRDKGTDTQYF. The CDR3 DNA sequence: TGTGCCAGCAGTGACAGGGACAAGGGAACAGATACGCAGTATTTT.

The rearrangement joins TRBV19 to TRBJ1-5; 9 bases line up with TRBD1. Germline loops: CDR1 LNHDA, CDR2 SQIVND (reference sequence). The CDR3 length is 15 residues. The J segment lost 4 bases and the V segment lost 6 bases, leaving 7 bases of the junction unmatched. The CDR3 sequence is CASRKTGGWNQPQHF. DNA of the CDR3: TGTGCCAGTAGAAAGACAGGGGGTTGGAATCAGCCCCAGCATTTT. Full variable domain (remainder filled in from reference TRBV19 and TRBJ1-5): DGGITQSPKYLFRKEGQNVTLSCEQNLNHDAMYWYRQDPGQGLRLIYYSQIVNDFQKGDIAEGYSVSREKKESFPLTVTSAQKNPTAFYLCASRKTGGWNQPQHFGDGTRLSIL.

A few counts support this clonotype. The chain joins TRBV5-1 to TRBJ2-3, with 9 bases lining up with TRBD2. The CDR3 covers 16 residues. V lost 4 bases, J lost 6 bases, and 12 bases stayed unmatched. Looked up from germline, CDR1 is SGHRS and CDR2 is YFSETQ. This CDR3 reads CASSHPLAGLVDTQYF. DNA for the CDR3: TGCGCCAGCAGCCACCCGCTAGCGGGGCTTGTGGATACGCAGTATTTT.

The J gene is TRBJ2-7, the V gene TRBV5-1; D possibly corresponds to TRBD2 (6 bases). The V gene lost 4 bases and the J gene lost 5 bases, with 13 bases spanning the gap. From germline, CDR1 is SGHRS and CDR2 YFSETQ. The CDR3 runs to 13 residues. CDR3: CASSPGLPNEQYF. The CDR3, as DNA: TGCGCCAGCAGCCCGGGACTGCCTAACGAGCAGTACTTC. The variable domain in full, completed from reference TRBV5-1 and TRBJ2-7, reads KAGVTQTPRYLIKTRGQQVTLSCSPISGHRSVSWYQQTPGQGLQFLFEYFSETQRNKGNFPGRFSGRQFSNSRSEMNVSTLELGDSALYLCASSPGLPNEQYFGPGTRLTVT.

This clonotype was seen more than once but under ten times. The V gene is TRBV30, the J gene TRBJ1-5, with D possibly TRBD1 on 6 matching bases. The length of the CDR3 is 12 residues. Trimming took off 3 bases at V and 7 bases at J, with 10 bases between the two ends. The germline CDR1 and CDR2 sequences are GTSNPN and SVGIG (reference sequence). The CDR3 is CAWRTTGQPQHF. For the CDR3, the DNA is TGTGCCTGGAGGACAACAGGGCAGCCCCAGCATTTT.

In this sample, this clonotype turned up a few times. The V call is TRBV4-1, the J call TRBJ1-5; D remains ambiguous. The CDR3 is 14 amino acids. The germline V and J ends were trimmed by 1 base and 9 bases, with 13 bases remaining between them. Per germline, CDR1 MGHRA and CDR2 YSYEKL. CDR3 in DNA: TGCGCCAGCAGCCAAGGTACCACAGTACCGCCCCAGCATTTT. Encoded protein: CASSQGTTVPPQHF.

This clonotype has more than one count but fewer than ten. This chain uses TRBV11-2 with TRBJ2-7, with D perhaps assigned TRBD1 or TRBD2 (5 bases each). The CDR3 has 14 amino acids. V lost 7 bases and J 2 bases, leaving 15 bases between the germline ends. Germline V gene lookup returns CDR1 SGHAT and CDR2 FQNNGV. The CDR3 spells CASTPGAVPYEQYF. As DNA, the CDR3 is TGTGCCAGCACCCCCGGGGCAGTACCCTACGAGCAGTACTTC.

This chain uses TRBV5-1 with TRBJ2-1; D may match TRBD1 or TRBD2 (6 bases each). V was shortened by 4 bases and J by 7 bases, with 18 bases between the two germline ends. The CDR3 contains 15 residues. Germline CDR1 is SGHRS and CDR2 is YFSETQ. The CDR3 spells CASSRGRNPSNEQFF. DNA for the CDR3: TGCGCCAGCAGCCGGGGGCGGAATCCCTCGAATGAGCAGTTCTTC.

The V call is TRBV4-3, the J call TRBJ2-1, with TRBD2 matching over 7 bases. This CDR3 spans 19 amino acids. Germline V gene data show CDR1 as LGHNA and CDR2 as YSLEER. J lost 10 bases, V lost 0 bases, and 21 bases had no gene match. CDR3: CASSQEDFPGLRNSREQFF. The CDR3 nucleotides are TGCGCCAGCAGCCAAGAGGACTTTCCGGGACTACGAAATTCAAGGGAGCAGTTCTTC.

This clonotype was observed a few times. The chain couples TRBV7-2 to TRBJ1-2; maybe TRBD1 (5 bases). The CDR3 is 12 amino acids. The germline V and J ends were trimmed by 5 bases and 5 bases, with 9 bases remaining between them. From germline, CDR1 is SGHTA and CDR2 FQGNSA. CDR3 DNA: TGTGCCAGCAGCGCGACAGTATATGGCTACACCTTC. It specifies CASSATVYGYTF.

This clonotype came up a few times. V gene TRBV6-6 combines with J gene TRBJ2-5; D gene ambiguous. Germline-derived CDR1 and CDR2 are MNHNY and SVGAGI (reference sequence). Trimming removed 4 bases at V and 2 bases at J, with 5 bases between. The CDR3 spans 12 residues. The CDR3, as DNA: TGTGCCAGCAGTTGGGAACAAGAGACCCAGTACTTC. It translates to CASSWEQETQYF.

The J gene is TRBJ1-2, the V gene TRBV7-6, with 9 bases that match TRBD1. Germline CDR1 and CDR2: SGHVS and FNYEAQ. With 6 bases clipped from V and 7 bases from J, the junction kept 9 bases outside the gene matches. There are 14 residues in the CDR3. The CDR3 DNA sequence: TGTGCCAGCAGTCGTACAGGGGGCGTTGGTGGCTACACCTTC. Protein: CASSRTGGVGGYTF.

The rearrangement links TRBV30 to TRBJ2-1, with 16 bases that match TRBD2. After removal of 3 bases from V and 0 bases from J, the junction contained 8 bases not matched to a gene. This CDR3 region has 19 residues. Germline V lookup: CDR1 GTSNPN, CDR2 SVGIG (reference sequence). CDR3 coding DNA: TGTGCCTGGAGGCCTCCGGGACTAGCGGGAGGGAGCTCCTACAATGAGCAGTTCTTC. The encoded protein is CAWRPPGLAGGSSYNEQFF.

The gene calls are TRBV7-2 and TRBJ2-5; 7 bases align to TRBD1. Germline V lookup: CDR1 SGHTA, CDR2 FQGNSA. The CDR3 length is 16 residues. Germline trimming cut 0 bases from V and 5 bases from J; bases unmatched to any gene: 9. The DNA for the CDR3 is TGTGCCAGCAGCTTAGCAACAGGGGTCAGCTTTGAGACCCAGTACTTC. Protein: CASSLATGVSFETQYF. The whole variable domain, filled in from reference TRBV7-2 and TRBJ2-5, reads GAGVSQSPSNKVTEKGKDVELRCDPISGHTALYWYRQSLGQGLEFLIYFQGNSAPDKSGLPSDRFSAERTGGSVSTLTIQRTQQEDSAVYLCASSLATGVSFETQYFGPGTRLLVL.

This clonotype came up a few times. The CDR3 sequence is CASSLRGLAGGENTGELFF. CDR3 in DNA: TGTGCCAGCAGTTTAAGGGGACTAGCGGGGGGGGAGAACACCGGGGAGCTGTTTTTT. This rearrangement joins TRBV27 to TRBJ2-2, with 16 nucleotides matching TRBD2. V was pared by 2 bases and J by 1 base, with 4 bases of the junction left unmatched. The CDR3 contains 19 residues. The germline V gene has CDR1 MNHEY and CDR2 SMNVEV (reference sequence).